The TCR beta chain under discussion was sequenced for a study of PD-L1 blockade in urothelial cancer. Study information: It was at 3 weeks (second dose) and 6 weeks after treatment start that blood was analyzed.

This clone has a handful of counts. This table comes from immunoSEQ multiplex PCR, and its TCRdb copy is limited to in-frame clones, with some not included. The table has about 42,000 clones, roughly 80% seen once; the top ten hold 2.5% to 3%. The CDR3 loop spans 13 amino acids. Germline V gives CDR1 SGHVS, CDR2 FNYEAQ. Trimming removed 5 bases from V and 7 bases from J; junction bases left unmatched: 4. The sequence came from a man aged 70-80 years with urothelial cancer. Sequencing was performed on PBMCs, taken around atezolizumab (anti-PD-L1) treatment. The gene calls are TRBV7-6 and TRBJ2-2; 7 bases agree with TRBD1. CDR3 coding DNA: TGTGCCAGCAGCGGACAGGAAGGCGGGGAGCTGTTTTTT. Amino acid sequence: CASSGQEGGELFF.